The 15 T cell receptor beta chains below all came from one sample that was sequenced in a study of blood T cell repertoires in COVID-19. The assay was immunoSEQ multiplex PCR, and TCRdb's table has in-frame clones only and misses some. The sample lists more than 75,000 clones, roughly 82% seen once, with 12% in the top ten. The sequenced sample was peripheral blood. These receptors came from a human donor in a cohort sampled during active COVID-19.

This chain joins TRBV4-1 and TRBJ1-2; no firm D call. CDR3 length: 13 amino acids. The V gene lost 0 bases and the J gene lost 6 bases, with 8 bases spanning the gap. The germline V gene encodes CDR1 MGHRA and CDR2 YSYEKL. CDR3 nucleotides: TGCGCCAGCAGCCAAGAAAGAGGGAATGGCTACACCTTC. It encodes CASSQERGNGYTF.

The chain is built from TRBV27 and TRBJ1-2; no definite D call. The CDR3 sequence is 15 residues long. Germline CDR1 reads MNHEY; CDR2 reads SMNVEV (reference sequence). V dropped 5 bases and J dropped 8 bases, with 21 bases sitting between them. The CDR3 sequence: CASSTSTVGLRGYTF. Written as DNA, the CDR3 is TGTGCCAGCAGTACCTCAACCGTCGGACTCAGAGGCTACACCTTC.

The gene calls are TRBV6-1 and TRBJ1-2; a weak D match, TRBD1 (5 bases). Deletions cut 2 bases from V and 5 bases from J, with 15 bases between. This CDR3 is 15 amino acids long. Germline V gene lookup returns CDR1 MNHNS and CDR2 SASEGT. In DNA, the CDR3 is TGTGCCAGCAGTGAACGACAGATCGAAGGGTATGGCTACACCTTC. Translation: CASSERQIEGYGYTF.

The chain uses TRBV3-1 (or the pseudogene TRBV3-2) and TRBJ2-7; possibly TRBD1 for D (5 bases). The germline V gene encodes CDR1 LGHDT and CDR2 YNNKEL (reference sequence). Deletions cut 0 bases from V and 2 bases from J, with 14 bases between. The CDR3 has 16 amino acids. CDR3 nucleotides: TGTGCCAGCAGCCAAGAGGGGCAGTTGGGTACCTACGAGCAGTACTTC. This encodes CASSQEGQLGTYEQYF.

The chain has TRBV6-5 and TRBJ2-3; maybe TRBD2 (6 bases). Germline V gives CDR1 MNHEY, CDR2 SVGAGI. Trimming took 4 bases from V and 2 from J, leaving 10 bases between them. The CDR3 is made up of 14 amino acids. The CDR3 sequence: CASSLEGTTDTQYF. CDR3 nucleotide sequence: TGTGCCAGCAGTTTGGAGGGGACCACAGATACGCAGTATTTT.

The chain combines TRBV6-2 or TRBV6-3 with TRBJ1-1; possibly TRBD1 for D (6 bases). The ends were cut back, 2 bases at V and 1 base at J, with 14 bases in the middle. The CDR3 extends over 16 amino acids. CDR1 MNHEY and CDR2 SVGEGT come from the germline V gene. The CDR3 DNA follows: TGTGCCAGCAGTTACAGCCCGACAGGAAAGAACACTGAAGCTTTCTTT. Its translation is CASSYSPTGKNTEAFF.

The chain links TRBV18 to TRBJ1-4; D may be TRBD1 (6 bases). The ends were cut back, 4 bases at V and 4 bases at J, with 13 bases in the middle. Germline V lookup: CDR1 KGHSH, CDR2 LQKENI. The CDR3 runs 15 residues. CDR3 sequence reads: CASSLATGLNEKLFF. The CDR3 bases are TGTGCCAGCTCACTGGCGACAGGCCTTAATGAAAAACTGTTTTTT.

This clone showed up just a few times. V usage is TRBV3-1 (or the pseudogene TRBV3-2) and J usage is TRBJ1-2; 7 positions agree with TRBD1. The germline V gene has CDR1 LGHDT and CDR2 YNNKEL (reference sequence). CDR3 length equals 13 residues. With 7 bases clipped from V and 8 bases from J, the junction kept 10 bases outside the gene matches. The DNA of the CDR3 is TGTGCCAGCACCGGAACAGGGGTGGAAGGCTACACCTTC. Protein sequence: CASTGTGVEGYTF.

This clone was recorded only once. The chain couples TRBV12-3 or TRBV12-4 to TRBJ1-1; D perhaps matches TRBD1 (5 bases). This CDR3 region has 13 residues. The V end was cut by 2 bases, the J end by 4 bases, with 8 bases between. The CDR3 DNA sequence: TGTGCCAGCAGTTTATTGGGGCCCACTGAAGCTTTCTTT. Its protein is CASSLLGPTEAFF.

The chain has TRBV24-1 and TRBJ2-2, with TRBD1 matching 8 bases. Germline assignment: CDR1 KGHDR and CDR2 SFDVKD. CDR3 length equals 17 residues. V shed 10 bases, J shed 0 bases, and the junction held 12 bases outside the gene matches. The CDR3 reads CATKSPRQGSNTGELFF. The CDR3 DNA reads as TGTGCCACTAAATCCCCGAGACAGGGGTCGAACACCGGGGAGCTGTTTTTT.

The chain couples TRBV2 to TRBJ2-7, with a weak D call TRBD2 (5 bases). The ends were cut back, 7 bases at V and 9 bases at J, with 16 bases in the middle. Germline V gene data show CDR1 as SNHLY and CDR2 as FYNNEI. The CDR3 spans 12 residues. CDR3 nucleotides: TGTGCCAGCACGGTGACGCTTGAGGGGCAGTACTTC. Translated: CASTVTLEGQYF.

V and J are TRBV5-4 and TRBJ2-7; D gene ambiguous. The germline V gene encodes CDR1 SGHNT and CDR2 YYREEE (reference sequence). CDR3 length: 14 amino acids. V was cut by 0 bases and J by 2 bases, with 9 bases left in between. The CDR3 loop is CASSLGRQPYEQYF. In DNA, the CDR3 is TGTGCCAGCAGCTTGGGCAGGCAGCCCTACGAGCAGTACTTC.

The chain is built from TRBV4-1 and TRBJ1-5; 10 bases are shared with TRBD1. CDR1 and CDR2 from the germline V gene are MGHRA and YSYEKL. CDR3 size: 16 residues. V trimming: 6 bases; J trimming: 9 bases; junction bases outside the gene matches: 14. The CDR3 bases are TGCGCCAGCAGGCACACCATGACAGGGGGCTTAGGGCCCCAGCATTTT. It encodes CASRHTMTGGLGPQHF.

V and J are TRBV28 and TRBJ2-1, with 10 bases identical to TRBD2. Germline V gene data show CDR1 as MDHEN and CDR2 as SYDVKM. Losses at the gene ends were 7 bases for V and 7 bases for J; bases not matched to a gene: 7. This CDR3 is 14 amino acids long. The CDR3 coding sequence is TGTGCCAGCACGGGGGCTAGCGGGAGAAATGAGCAGTTCTTC. Its translation: CASTGASGRNEQFF.

This clone is medium-sized. The chain combines TRBV5-4 with TRBJ2-7; 11 positions match TRBD2. The germline CDR1 and CDR2 sequences are SGHNT and YYREEE (reference sequence). J lost 2 bases, V lost 4 bases, and 5 bases had no gene match. The length of the CDR3 is 15 residues. The CDR3 coding sequence is TGTGCCAGCAGCCGTGGGACTAGCGGCACCTACGAGCAGTACTTC. It translates to CASSRGTSGTYEQYF.